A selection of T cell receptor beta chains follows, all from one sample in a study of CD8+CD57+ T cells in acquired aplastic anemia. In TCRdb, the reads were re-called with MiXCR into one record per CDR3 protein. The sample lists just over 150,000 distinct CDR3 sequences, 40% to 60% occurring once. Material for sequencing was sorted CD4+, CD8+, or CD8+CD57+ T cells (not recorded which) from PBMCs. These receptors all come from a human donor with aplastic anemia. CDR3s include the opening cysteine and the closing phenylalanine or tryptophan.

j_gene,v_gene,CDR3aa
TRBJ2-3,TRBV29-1,CSVRLAGSSSTDTQYF
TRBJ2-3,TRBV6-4,CASSDSSSSADTQYF
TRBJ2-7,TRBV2,CASILGAHSYEQYF
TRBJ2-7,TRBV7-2,CASSLAAGGPVEQYF
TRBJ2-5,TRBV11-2,CASSFDREMETQYF
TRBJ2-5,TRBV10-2,CASSDWGAESETQYF
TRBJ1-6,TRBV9,CASSVAPGREGNSPLHF
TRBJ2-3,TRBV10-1,CATWTSGNTADTQYF
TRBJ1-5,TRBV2,CASSGGTGGVQPQHF
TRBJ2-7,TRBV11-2,CASSPRRGSGLDEQYF
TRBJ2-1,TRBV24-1,CATSDSYGTSEQFF
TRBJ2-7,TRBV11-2,CASSFFREGLEQYF
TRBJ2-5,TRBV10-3,CAIARGLEQYF
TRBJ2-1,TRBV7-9,CASSLDVVGSSYNEQFF
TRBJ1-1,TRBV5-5,CASSFVGGGKNTEAFF
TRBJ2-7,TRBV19,CASSIAVRYGRSSYEQYF
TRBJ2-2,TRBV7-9,CASSSPYTGELFF
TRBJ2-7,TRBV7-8,CASSLGLAGAYEQYF
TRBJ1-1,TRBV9,CASSGSNTEAFF
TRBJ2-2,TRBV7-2,CASSLAGNTGELFF
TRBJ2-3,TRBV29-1,CSVERDLTDTQYF
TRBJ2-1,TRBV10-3,CAISVRLSSSYNEQFF
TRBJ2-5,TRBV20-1,CSASSGETQYF
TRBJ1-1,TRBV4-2,CASSQGTGGNTEAFF
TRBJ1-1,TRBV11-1,CASSLPSAPNHLTGGRHTEAFF
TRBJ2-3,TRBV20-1,CSASLGREGRVAQYF
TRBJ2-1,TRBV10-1,CASRSGNEQFF
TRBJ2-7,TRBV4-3,CASSQERQSSYEQYF
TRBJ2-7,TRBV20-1,CSARALAGDTYEQYF
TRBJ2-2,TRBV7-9,CASSFIPGELFF
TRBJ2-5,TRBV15,CATTLGGGQETQYF
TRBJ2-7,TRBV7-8,CASSLSSGFGEQYF
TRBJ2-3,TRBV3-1,CASSQEDDTQYF
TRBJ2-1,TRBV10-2,CASSESVIHEQFF
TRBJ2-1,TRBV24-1,CATSLGDHEQFF
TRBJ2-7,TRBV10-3,CAISEGQGGEQYF